The 22 T cell receptor beta chains below all came from one sample that was sequenced in a study of T cell repertoires in cytomegalovirus infection. TCRdb re-analysed the reads in MiXCR, keeping a single row per CDR3 protein. The table includes 50,000 or so distinct CDR3 sequences, over 15% detected once. The antigens of these receptors remain unknown. Specimen: CD8+ T cells from cultured PBMCs, collected from culture after CMV antigen stimulation. These receptor sequences come from a human donor in good health (CMV status not recorded). Some clones in this sample may be carry-over from other donors' samples.

V gene TRBV7-2 combines with J gene TRBJ2-7, with D possibly TRBD1 on 6 matching bases. The CDR3 consists of 16 residues. CDR1 and CDR2 (germline): SGHTA, FQGNSA. Trimming took 6 bases from V and 2 from J, leaving 20 bases between them. The CDR3 bases are TGTGCCAGCAGTTTAAACCCCCACAGGGTTACCTACGAGCAGTACTTC. Translated: CASSLNPHRVTYEQYF. The full variable domain, with the rest looked up from reference TRBV7-2 and TRBJ2-7, is GAGVSQSPSNKVTEKGKDVELRCDPISGHTALYWYRQSLGQGLEFLIYFQGNSAPDKSGLPSDRFSAERTGGSVSTLTIQRTQQEDSAVYLCASSLNPHRVTYEQYFGPGTRLTVT.

This clonotype appeared many times. V gene TRBV3-1 combines with J gene TRBJ1-2; tentative D call: TRBD1 (6 bases). Trimming left V 0 bases short and J 2 bases short, with 13 bases between. Per germline, CDR1 LGHDT and CDR2 YNNKEL (reference sequence). CDR3 length equals 16 residues. The CDR3 loop reads CASSQDRGHSNYGYTF. The DNA for the CDR3 is TGTGCCAGCAGCCAAGATAGGGGACACTCAAACTATGGCTACACCTTC. Variable domain in full (rest from reference TRBV3-1 and TRBJ1-2): DTAVSQTPKYLVTQMGNDKSIKCEQNLGHDTMYWYKQDSKKFLKIMFSYNNKELIINETVPNRFSPKSPDKAHLNLHINSLELGDSAVYFCASSQDRGHSNYGYTFGSGTRLTVV.

The rearrangement joins TRBV19 to TRBJ1-4, with a tentative D call TRBD1 (5 bases). The germline gives CDR1 LNHDA, CDR2 SQIVND (reference sequence). The CDR3 has 15 amino acids. The V and J ends lost 10 bases and 5 bases respectively, with 20 bases between them. CDR3 amino acids: CATNLGGVVNEKLFF. The CDR3 DNA reads as TGTGCCACCAATTTGGGAGGGGTAGTGAATGAAAAACTGTTTTTT. Looking up the rest from reference TRBV19 and TRBJ1-4 gives the full variable domain: DGGITQSPKYLFRKEGQNVTLSCEQNLNHDAMYWYRQDPGQGLRLIYYSQIVNDFQKGDIAEGYSVSREKKESFPLTVTSAQKNPTAFYLCATNLGGVVNEKLFFGSGTQLSVL.

This chain connects TRBV28 to TRBJ2-5; 9 positions agree with TRBD1. Losses at the gene ends were 3 bases for V and 2 bases for J; bases not matched to a gene: 7. Per germline, CDR1 MDHEN and CDR2 SYDVKM. The CDR3 contains 16 residues. CDR3: CASSLGETGGQETQYF. DNA for the CDR3: TGTGCCAGCAGTTTGGGAGAGACAGGGGGACAAGAGACCCAGTACTTC.

There are a few counts of this clonotype. The gene calls are TRBV7-8 and TRBJ2-1; 9 bases line up with TRBD2. In germline, CDR1 is SGHVS, CDR2 FQNEAQ. The CDR3 spans 16 residues. Germline trimming cut 5 bases from V and 3 bases from J; bases unmatched to any gene: 8. CDR3 loop: CASSPQRGVYYNEQFF. The CDR3 nucleotides read TGTGCCAGCAGCCCCCAGCGGGGGGTATACTACAATGAGCAGTTCTTC.

V gene TRBV12-3 or TRBV12-4 combines with J gene TRBJ1-1; D gene unclear. The CDR3 covers 14 residues. The V gene lost 4 bases and the J gene lost 1 base, with 10 bases spanning the gap. In nucleotides, the CDR3 is TGTGCCAGCAGTTCTTCAGGACCGAACACTGAAGCTTTCTTT. Its protein is CASSSSGPNTEAFF.

The genes are TRBV4-1 and TRBJ2-7, with 9 nucleotides matching TRBD1. The CDR3 covers 15 residues. Germline CDR1 MGHRA, CDR2 YSYEKL. With 7 bases clipped from V and 7 bases from J, the junction kept 14 bases outside the gene matches. CDR3 coding DNA: TGCGCCAGCAACCCCGGGACAGGGAAAGTGGGGGAGCAGTACTTC. It codes for CASNPGTGKVGEQYF.

The chain combines TRBV18 with TRBJ2-5, with 11 nucleotides matching TRBD1. The length of the CDR3 is 15 residues. Germline loops: CDR1 KGHSH, CDR2 LQKENI. V shed 5 bases and J 4 bases; nucleotides not matched to a gene: 6. For the CDR3, the DNA is TGTGCCAGCTCATCAGATGGGACAGGGGGAGAGACCCAGTACTTC. Amino acid sequence: CASSSDGTGGETQYF.

There are a few counts of this clonotype. The J gene is TRBJ2-7, the V gene TRBV7-8; a possible D gene is TRBD2 (7 bases). V shed 5 bases and J shed 12 bases, with 29 bases lying between them. This CDR3 comprises 16 residues. The V gene's germline CDR1 is SGHVS and CDR2 FQNEAQ. The CDR3 loop is CASSPRGGVGTWLLYF. In DNA form, the CDR3 reads TGTGCCAGCAGCCCACGAGGGGGGGTCGGGACCTGGCTCCTGTACTTC.

The chain recombines TRBV12-3 or TRBV12-4 with TRBJ2-7, with a possible D match to TRBD1 (5 bases). This CDR3 is 15 amino acids long. Trimming pared 2 bases from V and 2 bases from J, leaving 13 bases between. This CDR3 is CASSLSAGNTYEQYF. The CDR3 region has the DNA TGTGCCAGCAGTTTATCGGCAGGGAATACCTACGAGCAGTACTTC.

The gene calls are TRBV4-1 and TRBJ2-5; TRBD2 is a possible D gene (7 bases). The CDR3 is made up of 16 amino acids. V was trimmed by 1 base and J by 5 bases, leaving 17 bases between them. Looked up from germline, CDR1 is MGHRA and CDR2 is YSYEKL. The CDR3 protein is CASSQGGGAPSETQYF. CDR3 in DNA: TGCGCCAGCAGCCAAGGAGGGGGGGCTCCTTCGGAGACCCAGTACTTC.

This chain links TRBV7-2 with TRBJ2-1; 9 nucleotides match TRBD2. This CDR3 is built from 13 residues. V gave up 11 bases and J gave up 9 bases; unmatched junction bases: 11. CDR1 and CDR2 (germline): SGHTA, FQGNSA. Here the CDR3 DNA reads TGTGCCGGGGCCAGCGGGAGGTTTGTTGAGCAGTTCTTC. It is translated as CAGASGRFVEQFF.

CDR3 DNA: TGCAGTGCTTGGGGGGCCACTCAAGAGACCCAGTACTTC. This gives the protein CSAWGATQETQYF. This chain connects TRBV20-1 to TRBJ2-5; D is possibly TRBD1 or TRBD2 (6 bases each). This CDR3 is 13 amino acids long. V was trimmed by 5 bases and J by 2 bases, leaving 12 bases between them. CDR1 is DFQATT and CDR2 is SNEGSKA in the germline V gene (reference sequence).

The chain couples TRBV30 to TRBJ1-2, with 8 bases fitting TRBD1. V trimming: 2 bases; J trimming: 4 bases; junction bases outside the gene matches: 6. The germline V gene encodes CDR1 GTSNPN and CDR2 SVGIG (reference sequence). The CDR3 has 14 residues. The chain's CDR3 is CAWSIGGTGYGYTF. The CDR3 coding sequence is TGTGCCTGGAGTATCGGTGGGACAGGCTATGGCTACACCTTC.

This clonotype was counted only a few times. This chain links TRBV20-1 with TRBJ2-1; D ambiguous. CDR3 length: 12 residues. The germline V gene encodes CDR1 DFQATT and CDR2 SNEGSKA (reference sequence). Trimming took 3 bases from V and 8 from J, leaving 11 bases between them. The CDR3 loop is CSARGGGDEQFF. CDR3 bases: TGCAGTGCTAGGGGTGGTGGCGATGAGCAGTTCTTC.

This clonotype was counted between two and nine times. This may stem from a read error, because a much larger clone lies one nucleotide away. The chain joins TRBV19 to TRBJ1-1, with a weak D call TRBD1 (5 bases). Germline V gene sequence: CDR1 LNHDA, CDR2 SQIVND (reference sequence). This CDR3 region has 16 residues. DNA for the CDR3: TGTGTCAGTAGTATTCGGGGTGACAGCTTGAACACTGAAGCTTTCTTT. As protein: CVSSIRGDSLNTEAFF.

In its sample, this clonotype ranks as medium-sized. The rearrangement joins TRBV6-1 to TRBJ1-5; no clear D gene. V was clipped by 7 bases and J by 0 bases, with 13 bases between them. This CDR3 has 15 amino acids. Per germline, CDR1 MNHNS and CDR2 SASEGT. The chain's CDR3 is CASKWVDYSNQPQHF. CDR3 DNA sequence: TGTGCCAGCAAATGGGTGGATTATAGCAATCAGCCCCAGCATTTT.

V is TRBV11-1 and J is TRBJ1-2, with 7 nucleotides matching TRBD1. The CDR3 has 15 amino acids. Per germline, CDR1 SGHAT and CDR2 FQDESV (reference sequence). V dropped 5 bases and J dropped 6; count of bases not matched to a gene: 12. CDR3 region: CASSLGDRPGDGYTF. The CDR3 DNA reads TGTGCCAGCAGCCTTGGGGACAGACCTGGGGATGGCTACACCTTC.

This rearrangement joins TRBV7-2 to TRBJ2-7, with 7 nucleotides matching TRBD2. Germline CDR1 SGHTA, CDR2 FQGNSA. V lost 4 bases to trimming and J lost 2 bases; unmatched junction nucleotides: 11. The length of the CDR3 is 16 residues. CDR3 nucleotide sequence: TGTGCCAGCAGCTATAGAGGTGGACGGGGGGCCTACGAGCAGTACTTC. It specifies CASSYRGGRGAYEQYF.

The chain recombines TRBV7-2 with TRBJ2-7, with D uncertain. CDR3 length equals 16 residues. With 2 bases removed from V and 5 bases from J, the gap between germline ends came to 19 bases. Germline V gene data show CDR1 as SGHTA and CDR2 as FQGNSA. CDR3 protein: CASSLNALRGENEQYF. Here the CDR3 DNA reads TGTGCCAGCAGCTTAAACGCCCTTAGAGGCGAAAACGAGCAGTACTTC.

The chain couples TRBV7-2 to TRBJ2-1; TRBD2 is a possible D gene (5 bases). Germline V lookup: CDR1 SGHTA, CDR2 FQGNSA. Trimming removed 8 bases from V and 0 bases from J, with 14 bases in between. This CDR3 spans 15 amino acids. CDR3 DNA: TGTGCCAGCCTTGCGGGCTATAGCTCCTACAATGAGCAGTTCTTC. Translating gives CASLAGYSSYNEQFF.

This clonotype was seen a few times. The chain has TRBV7-6 and TRBJ2-7; possible D gene TRBD1, 5 bases. V lost 0 bases to trimming and J lost 3 bases, with 12 bases between them. CDR3 length: 15 residues. In germline, CDR1 is SGHVS, CDR2 FNYEAQ. CDR3 DNA sequence: TGTGCCAGCAGCTTAGCCACAGGACACCTCTACGAGCAGTACTTC. Translation gives CASSLATGHLYEQYF.